A selection of T cell receptor beta chains follows, all from one sample in a study of T cells after yellow fever vaccination. TCRdb reanalysed the 5' RACE reads using MiXCR and keeps one entry per CDR3 protein. The sample consists of hundreds of thousands of distinct CDR3 sequences, around 21% of them appearing once. This specimen consisted of PBMCs, obtained 15 days after the yellow fever booster vaccination. All receptors come from a man aged 25 to 45 who received the YFV17D yellow fever vaccine. Each CDR3 is given with its conserved first and last residue. The D gene is left open where the match is weak. Clone size, where shown, is once, few, many, or a class for clones that have expanded.

d_call	v_call	clone_size	j_call	cdr3_nt	cdr3_aa
-	TRBV4-3	-	TRBJ2-4	TGCGCCAGCAGCCAAGAAATGCCTAGCATAGCCAAAAACATTCAGTACTTC	CASSQEMPSIAKNIQYF
-	TRBV24-1	-	TRBJ2-5	TGTGCCACCAGTGGAGGAGAGACCCAGTACTTC	CATSGGETQYF
-	TRBV28	few	TRBJ2-7	TGTGCCAGCAGTTTGATGACAGGAGCCTACGAGCAGTACTTC	CASSLMTGAYEQYF
TRBD2	TRBV6-2/TRBV6-3	few	TRBJ2-2	TGTGCCAGCAGTCGACTAGCGGAGCTGTTTTTT	CASSRLAELFF
-	TRBV12-3/TRBV12-4	-	TRBJ2-7	TGTGCCAGCAGTGCGTACAGGGCCTCCTACGAGCAGTACTTC	CASSAYRASYEQYF
TRBD1	TRBV6-1	-	TRBJ2-7	TGTGCCAGCAGGCCCGGGACAGGTATTAACTACGAGCAGTACTTC	CASRPGTGINYEQYF
-	TRBV20-1	-	TRBJ2-1	TGCAGTGCTAGCCTTGCACAGGGGGAGGGGTACAATGAGCAGTTCTTC	CSASLAQGEGYNEQFF
-	TRBV2	few	TRBJ1-5	TGTGCCAGCAGTGAAGCGAGGATTCAGCCCCAGCATTTT	CASSEARIQPQHF
TRBD2	TRBV7-9	-	TRBJ2-5	TGTGCCAGCAGCTTAGGTTTTGGCGGGAGTCTGGGGGAGACCCAGTACTTC	CASSLGFGGSLGETQYF
-	TRBV29-1	few	TRBJ2-5	TGCAGCGTTGAACAGGGACGAAGAGAGACCCAGTACTTC	CSVEQGRRETQYF
-	TRBV7-2	-	TRBJ1-1	TGTGCCAGCAGCGCATCCGCTCTCGGCACTGAAGCTTTCTTT	CASSASALGTEAFF
-	TRBV20-1	few	TRBJ2-1	TGCAGTGCTATCAGTAATGAGCAGTTCTTC	CSAISNEQFF
TRBD2	TRBV3-1	-	TRBJ2-5	TGTGCCAGCAGCCGGGGACTAGCGGGAGGATGGGAGACCCAGTACTTC	CASSRGLAGGWETQYF
-	TRBV29-1	few	TRBJ2-1	TGCAGCGTTGGAGAGATGAGCTCCTACAATGAGCAGTTCTTC	CSVGEMSSYNEQFF
TRBD1	TRBV5-1	-	TRBJ2-3	TGCGCCAGCAGCTTGGCAGGGGGCGTGACAGATACGCAGTATTTT	CASSLAGGVTDTQYF
-	TRBV19	few	TRBJ1-1	TGTGCCTCCAAGGAGTGGGGGGGGAACACTGAAGCTTTCTTT	CASKEWGGNTEAFF
-	TRBV5-1	few	TRBJ2-1	TGCGCCAGCAGCTTGGCAGGCCTAGTCCGCAATGAGCAGTTCTTC	CASSLAGLVRNEQFF
-	TRBV7-2	few	TRBJ2-2	TGTGCCAGCAGCTCGGACAGCGGGGAGCTGTTTTTT	CASSSDSGELFF
-	TRBV11-2	-	TRBJ2-5	TGTGCCAGCAGGCTTTTCCTTACAGGGCAAGAGACCCAGTACTTC	CASRLFLTGQETQYF
-	TRBV2	-	TRBJ2-5	TGTGCCAGCAGTGACGATTACCAAGAGACCCAGTACTTC	CASSDDYQETQYF
TRBD2	TRBV7-9	many	TRBJ2-2	TGTGCCAGCAGCTCCTCTAGCGGATACACCGGGGAGCTGTTTTTT	CASSSSSGYTGELFF
-	TRBV5-1	few	TRBJ1-1	TGCGCCAGCAGTCTGGGGGTAGAAGCTTTCTTT	CASSLGVEAFF
-	TRBV29-1	few	TRBJ2-7	TGCAGCTCGACGCGGGGAGAAGAGCAGTACTTC	CSSTRGEEQYF
TRBD1	TRBV5-1	-	TRBJ1-5	TGCGCCAGCAGCTTGGGAGGGCAGGGGGATCAGCCCCAGCATTTT	CASSLGGQGDQPQHF
-	TRBV9	-	TRBJ2-1	TGTGCCAGCAGCGTTGACAGCCCGTCCTACAATGAGCAGTTCTTC	CASSVDSPSYNEQFF
TRBD1	TRBV10-3	few	TRBJ2-2	TGTGCCATCAGTGAACCGGGCCCAGGGGGACACGGGGAGCTGTTTTTT	CAISEPGPGGHGELFF